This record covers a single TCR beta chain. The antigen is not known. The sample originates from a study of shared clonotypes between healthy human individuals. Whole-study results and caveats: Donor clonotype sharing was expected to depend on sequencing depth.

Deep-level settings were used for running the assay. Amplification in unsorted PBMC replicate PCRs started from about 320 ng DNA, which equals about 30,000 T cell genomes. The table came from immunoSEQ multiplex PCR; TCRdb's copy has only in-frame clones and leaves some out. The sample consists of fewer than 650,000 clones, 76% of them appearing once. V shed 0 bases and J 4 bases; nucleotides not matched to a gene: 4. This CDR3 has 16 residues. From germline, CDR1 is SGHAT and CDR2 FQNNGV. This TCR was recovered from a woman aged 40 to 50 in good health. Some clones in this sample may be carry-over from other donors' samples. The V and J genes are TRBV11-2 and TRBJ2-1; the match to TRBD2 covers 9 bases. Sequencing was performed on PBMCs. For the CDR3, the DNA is TGTGCCAGCAGCTTAGATGCGCTAGCGGGGTACAATGAGCAGTTCTTC. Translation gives CASSLDALAGYNEQFF.